These T cell receptor beta chains were read from a single sample in a study of cytotoxic CD8 clonotypes in ibrutinib-treated CLL. The table came from immunoSEQ multiplex PCR; TCRdb's copy has only in-frame clones and leaves some out. The table includes approximately 100,000 clones, approximately 82% detected once. This specimen consisted of PBMCs, obtained after 12 months of ibrutinib treatment. The source of these receptors is a human donor with chronic lymphocytic leukemia. The CDR3 runs from the conserved cysteine through the conserved F or W. A D gene is named only where the DNA matches it firmly. Size is omitted from some rows. Given values are once, few, many or a class for expanded clones.

d_call j_call v_call clone_size cdr3_nt cdr3_aa
NA TRBJ1-6 TRBV7-3 NA TGTGCCAGCAGCTTAAGCCCCGGAGCACCCCTCCACTTT CASSLSPGAPLHF
NA TRBJ1-2 TRBV30 once TGTGCCTGGAGTGTGGTGACTTCCATAACCGGCTATGGCTACACCTTC CAWSVVTSITGYGYTF
NA TRBJ2-3 TRBV5-6 NA TGTGCCAGCAGCTTGGCCGGATTAGCGGCAGATACGCAGTATTTT CASSLAGLAADTQYF
TRBD1 TRBJ2-7 TRBV25-1 NA TGTGCCAGCAGTCGCCGGGACAGCGACCCTGAGAGCCCAGGCCCACTTTTC CASSRRDSDPESPGPLF
NA TRBJ1-3 TRBV6-1 NA TGTGCCAGCAGTGAACTAAACTCTGGCGGAAGAAACACCATATATTTT CASSELNSGGRNTIYF
TRBD1 TRBJ1-3 TRBV6-1 once TGTGCCAGCAGTGCCACCAGGGGGCTAACCCCCTCTGGAAACACCATATATTTT CASSATRGLTPSGNTIYF
NA TRBJ2-3 TRBV9 NA TGTGCCAGCAGCTCCGCGGGGAGCACAGATACGCAGTATTTT CASSSAGSTDTQYF
NA TRBJ2-1 TRBV6-6 NA TGTGCCAGCAGTTACCCAACTCCGGGCAATCAAGGGGAGCAGTTCTTC CASSYPTPGNQGEQFF
NA TRBJ2-2 TRBV5-6 few TGTGCCAGCAGCTTGGATATTCGAAACACCGGGGAGCTGTTTTTT CASSLDIRNTGELFF
TRBD2 TRBJ2-3 TRBV7-9 NA TGTGCCAGCAGCTTAGGGGGGACTAGCGGTTACACAGATACGCAGTATTTT CASSLGGTSGYTDTQYF
NA TRBJ2-5 TRBV28 once TGTGCCAGCCATGCCGGAGAGACCCAGTACTTC CASHAGETQYF
NA TRBJ1-2 TRBV5-1 NA TGCGCCAGCAGCTCCCCCGACAGGCTTCATGGCTACACCTTC CASSSPDRLHGYTF
TRBD2 TRBJ2-5 TRBV7-9 NA TGTGCCAGCAGCTTAGGGTACAGCGGGGCGTACCAAGAGACCCAGTACTTC CASSLGYSGAYQETQYF
NA TRBJ2-5 TRBV14 NA TGTGCCAGCAGCCCCCATGGGGGTGAGACCCAGTACTTC CASSPHGGETQYF
NA TRBJ2-1 TRBV2 NA TGTGCCAGCAGTGCGCGACTGGTCTACAATGAGCAGTTCTTC CASSARLVYNEQFF
NA TRBJ1-1 TRBV5-1 NA TGCGCCAGCAGCTCAGGACAGACCATGAACACTGAAGCTTTCTTT CASSSGQTMNTEAFF
TRBD1 TRBJ2-5 TRBV27 NA TGTGCCAGCAGACGACAGGGGGCTTTGGAGACCCAGTACTTC CASRRQGALETQYF
TRBD2 TRBJ2-1 TRBV11-3 NA TGTGCCAGCAGCCCACGCGCGGGGGGTAGCCTAGCGGGACCTAACAATGAGCAGTTCTTC CASSPRAGGSLAGPNNEQFF
NA TRBJ1-2 TRBV7-8 NA TGTGCCAGCAGCTTTATAGCCTTAGCTAACTATGGCTACACCTTC CASSFIALANYGYTF
NA TRBJ1-2 TRBV13 NA TGTGCCAGCAGCCAAAAACAGGGTAACTATGGCTACACCTTC CASSQKQGNYGYTF
NA TRBJ2-1 TRBV27 NA TGTGCCAGCAGTTTATGGCCCCCCAGAGATAATCTCGAAGCTAGGGATGAGCAGTTCTTC CASSLWPPRDNLEARDEQFF
NA TRBJ2-2 TRBV29-1 NA TGCAGCGTTGGGGGGACCGGGGAGCTGTTTTTT CSVGGTGELFF
NA TRBJ1-1 TRBV21-1 many TGTGCCAGCAGCAAATCAAATTGTGGACGGAGCACTGAAGCTTTCTTT CASSKSNCGRSTEAFF
NA TRBJ2-5 TRBV9 NA TGTGCCAGCAGCGTAGATTCGGGGAGCCCTCAAGAGACCCAGTACTTC CASSVDSGSPQETQYF
NA TRBJ1-1 TRBV7-2 NA TGTGCCAGCAGAGGCGGGGGCCGGGGCACTGAAGCTTTCTTT CASRGGGRGTEAFF
TRBD1 TRBJ1-6 TRBV19 few TGTGCCAGGAGACAGGGAACCTCTTCACCCCTCCACTTT CARRQGTSSPLHF
NA TRBJ2-1 TRBV6-6 NA TGTGCCAGCAGTTTCCGGAGGGGATACAATGAGCAGTTCTTC CASSFRRGYNEQFF
NA TRBJ2-2 TRBV16 NA TGTGCCAGCAGCCCTAGTACGCCTCCGAACACCGGGGAGCTGTTTTTT CASSPSTPPNTGELFF
TRBD1 TRBJ1-1 TRBV18 few TGTGCCAGCTCACCTAGGGGGCAGAATGAAGCTTTCTTT CASSPRGQNEAFF
TRBD1 TRBJ1-5 TRBV30 NA TGTGCCTGGGGTACAGGGGGAGCGAATCAGCCCCAGCATTTT CAWGTGGANQPQHF
NA TRBJ1-2 TRBV6-5 once TGTGCCAGCAGTTACTCGGGAGGGTCGAAAGGCTACACCTTC CASSYSGGSKGYTF
NA TRBJ1-5 TRBV19 few TGTGCCAGTAGTACTCCGGGGGGCGGCGGCAATCAGCCCCAGCATTTT CASSTPGGGGNQPQHF
TRBD1 TRBJ2-3 TRBV5-1 NA TGCGCCAGCAGCCCCGGACAGGACGGGCGCCCAGATACGCAGTATTTT CASSPGQDGRPDTQYF
TRBD1 TRBJ1-3 TRBV4-2 NA TGTGCCAGCAGCCAAGAAGGGCAGGGGGAAAACACCATATATTTT CASSQEGQGENTIYF
NA TRBJ2-4 TRBV6-4 NA TGTGCCAGCAGATATGGAAGACAGGTCTCAAAAAACATTCAGTACTTC CASRYGRQVSKNIQYF
NA TRBJ2-1 TRBV12-5 NA TGTGCTAGTGGTGGGGCCACATTGAATGAGCAGTTCTTC CASGGATLNEQFF
NA TRBJ1-3 TRBV5-1 once TGCGCCAGCAGCCTGGTGGGGGGAGGTGGAAACACCATATATTTT CASSLVGGGGNTIYF
TRBD1 TRBJ1-5 TRBV6-6 NA TGTGCCAGCCGGGACAGGGACAGTCAGCCCCAGCATTTT CASRDRDSQPQHF
NA TRBJ2-3 TRBV6-5 NA TGTGCCAGCAGTTGGACCTTGTTGGCGGGGGATACGCAGTATTTT CASSWTLLAGDTQYF
NA TRBJ2-2 TRBV19 NA TGTGCCAGTTACGGCTACCAAAGGGAAGGGGAGCTGTTTTTT CASYGYQREGELFF
TRBD2 TRBJ2-5 TRBV13 NA TGTGCCAGCAGCTTGTTAGCGGGGGGCTTTCGTGAGACCCAGTACTTC CASSLLAGGFRETQYF
TRBD1 TRBJ2-7 TRBV5-1 NA TGCGCCAGCAGCTCGCGGACAGGGGTAGGGTACGAGCAGTACTTC CASSSRTGVGYEQYF